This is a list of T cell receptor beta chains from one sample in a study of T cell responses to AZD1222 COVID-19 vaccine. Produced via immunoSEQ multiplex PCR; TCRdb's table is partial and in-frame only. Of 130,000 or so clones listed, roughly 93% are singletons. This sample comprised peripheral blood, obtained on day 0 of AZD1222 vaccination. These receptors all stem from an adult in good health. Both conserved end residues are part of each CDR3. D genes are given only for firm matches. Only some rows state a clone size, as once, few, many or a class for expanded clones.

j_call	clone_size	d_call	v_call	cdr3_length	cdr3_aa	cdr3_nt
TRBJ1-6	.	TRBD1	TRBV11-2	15	CASTTGDSLNSPLHF	TGTGCCAGTACGACAGGGGATTCGCTAAATTCACCCCTCCACTTT
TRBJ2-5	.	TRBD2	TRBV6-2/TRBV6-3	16	CASRPLAGGPGETQYF	TGTGCCAGCAGACCTCTAGCGGGGGGGCCGGGAGAGACCCAGTACTTC
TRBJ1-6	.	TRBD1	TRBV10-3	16	CAISDAGGGYNSPLHF	TGTGCCATCAGTGACGCAGGGGGCGGATATAATTCACCCCTCCACTTT
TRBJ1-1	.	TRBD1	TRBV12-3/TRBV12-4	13	CASSQHRDREAFF	TGTGCCAGCAGCCAACACCGGGACAGAGAAGCTTTCTTT
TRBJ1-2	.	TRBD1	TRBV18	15	CASSPGQGVLYGYTF	TGTGCCAGCTCACCGGGACAGGGGGTGCTCTATGGCTACACCTTC
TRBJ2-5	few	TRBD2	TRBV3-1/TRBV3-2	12	CASSRTSETQYF	TGTGCCAGCAGCCGGACTAGCGAGACCCAGTACTTC
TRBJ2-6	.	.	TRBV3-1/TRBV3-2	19	CASSQDIRTESSGANVLTF	TGTGCCAGCAGCCAAGATATTAGGACGGAGAGCTCTGGGGCCAACGTCCTGACTTTC
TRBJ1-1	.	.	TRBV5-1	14	CASSLGPSNTEAFF	TGCGCCAGCAGCTTAGGGCCTTCGAACACTGAAGCTTTCTTT
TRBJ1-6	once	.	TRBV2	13	CASIRERDSPLHF	TGTGCCAGCATAAGGGAAAGGGATTCACCCCTCCACTTT
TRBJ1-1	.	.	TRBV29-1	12	CSAVGGYTEAFF	TGCAGCGCCGTGGGGGGATACACTGAAGCTTTCTTT
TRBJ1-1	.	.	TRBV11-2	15	CASSLDWRYGTEAFF	TGTGCCAGCAGCTTAGATTGGCGTTACGGCACTGAAGCTTTCTTT
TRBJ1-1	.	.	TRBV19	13	CASSITPRTEAFF	TGTGCCAGTAGTATCACCCCCCGGACTGAAGCTTTCTTT
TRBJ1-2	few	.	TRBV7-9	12	CASSLDAIGYTF	TGTGCCAGCAGCTTAGACGCGATCGGCTACACCTTC
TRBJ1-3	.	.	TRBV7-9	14	CASNEGDSGNTIYF	TGTGCCAGCAACGAAGGAGACTCTGGAAACACCATATATTTT
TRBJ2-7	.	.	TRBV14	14	CASSQPGSSYEQYF	TGTGCCAGCAGCCAGCCCGGGAGCTCCTACGAGCAGTACTTC
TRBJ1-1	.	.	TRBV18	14	CASSPGVRHTEAFF	TGTGCCAGCTCACCAGGTGTCCGGCACACTGAAGCTTTCTTT
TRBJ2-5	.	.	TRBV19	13	CASSNQRAETQYF	TGTGCCAGTAGTAATCAGCGAGCAGAGACCCAGTACTTC
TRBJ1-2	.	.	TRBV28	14	CASSFWGGGYGYTF	TGTGCCAGCAGTTTTTGGGGGGGCGGCTATGGCTACACCTTC
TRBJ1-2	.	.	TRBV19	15	CASTTFKAGDYGYTF	TGTGCCAGTACCACCTTTAAGGCAGGCGACTATGGCTACACCTTC
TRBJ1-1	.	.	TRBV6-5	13	CASSYSKDIVAFF	TGTGCCAGCAGTTACTCGAAGGATATAGTAGCTTTCTTT
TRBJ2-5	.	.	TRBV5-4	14	CASSWRGTPKTQYF	TGTGCCAGCAGCTGGAGAGGGACTCCGAAGACCCAGTACTTC
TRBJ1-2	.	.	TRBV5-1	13	CASSFSDRMGYTF	TGCGCCAGCAGCTTTTCGGATAGGATGGGCTACACCTTC
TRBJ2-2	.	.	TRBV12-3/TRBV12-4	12	CASSLEAGELFF	TGTGCCAGCAGCCTGGAGGCCGGGGAGCTGTTTTTT
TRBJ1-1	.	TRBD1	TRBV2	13	CASSADRDAEAFF	TGTGCCAGCAGTGCGGACAGGGATGCTGAAGCTTTCTTT
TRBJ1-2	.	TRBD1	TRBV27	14	CASSLRGQVYGYTF	TGTGCCAGCAGTTTAAGGGGACAGGTCTATGGCTACACCTTC
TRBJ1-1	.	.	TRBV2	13	CASSAEVRTEAFF	TGTGCCAGCAGTGCGGAGGTGAGGACTGAAGCTTTCTTT
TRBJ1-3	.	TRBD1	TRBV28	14	CASRETGGRNTIYF	TGTGCCAGCAGAGAGACAGGGGGAAGAAACACCATATATTTT
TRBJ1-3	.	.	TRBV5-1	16	CASSLAFGAAGNTIYF	TGCGCCAGCAGCTTGGCTTTTGGGGCTGCTGGAAACACCATATATTTT
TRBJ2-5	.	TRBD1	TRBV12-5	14	CASGPPGDRETQYF	TGTGCTAGTGGTCCCCCAGGGGACAGGGAGACCCAGTACTTC
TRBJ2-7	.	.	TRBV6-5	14	CASSYPAEVGEQYF	TGTGCCAGCAGTTACCCCGCGGAGGTCGGCGAGCAGTACTTC
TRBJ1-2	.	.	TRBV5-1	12	CASSLGVYGYTF	TGCGCCAGCAGCCTGGGAGTCTATGGCTACACCTTC
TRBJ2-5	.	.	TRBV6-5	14	CASSYSIRAETQYF	TGTGCCAGCAGTTACTCGATCAGGGCAGAGACCCAGTACTTC
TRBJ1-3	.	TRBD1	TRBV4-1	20	CASSTVKGQGILTGGNTIYF	TGCGCCAGCAGCACGGTTAAGGGACAGGGCATACTGACGGGTGGAAACACCATATATTTT
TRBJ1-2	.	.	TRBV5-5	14	CASSLTPRRQGYTF	TGTGCCAGCAGCTTGACTCCCCGCCGGCAAGGCTACACCTTC
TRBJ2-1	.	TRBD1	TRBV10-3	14	CAIASGQSYNEQFF	TGTGCCATCGCCTCGGGACAGTCCTACAATGAGCAGTTCTTC
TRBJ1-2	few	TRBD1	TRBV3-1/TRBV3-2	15	CASSPRDREGYGYTF	TGTGCCAGCAGCCCCCGGGACAGGGAGGGCTATGGCTACACCTTC
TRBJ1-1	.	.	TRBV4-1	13	CASSQESNTEAFF	TGCGCCAGCAGCCAAGAGAGCAACACTGAAGCTTTCTTT
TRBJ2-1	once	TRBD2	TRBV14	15	CASSQHPGTSDEQFF	TGTGCCAGCAGCCAACATCCCGGGACTAGCGATGAGCAGTTCTTC
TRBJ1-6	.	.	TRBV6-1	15	CASSESSRYNSPLHF	TGTGCCAGCAGTGAATCGTCACGGTATAATTCACCCCTCCACTTT
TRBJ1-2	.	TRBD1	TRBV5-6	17	CASSHRRMGQVNYGYTF	TGTGCCAGCAGTCACAGAAGAATGGGACAGGTGAACTATGGCTACACCTTC
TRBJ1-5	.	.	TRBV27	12	CASSLVGQPQHF	TGTGCCAGCAGTTTAGTCGGTCAGCCCCAGCATTTT
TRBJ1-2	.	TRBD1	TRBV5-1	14	CASSLGTGGDGYTF	TGCGCCAGCAGCTTGGGGACAGGGGGTGATGGCTACACCTTC
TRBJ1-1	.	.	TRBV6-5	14	CASTSRGGRAEAFF	TGTGCCAGCACCTCGAGGGGGGGCAGAGCTGAAGCTTTCTTT
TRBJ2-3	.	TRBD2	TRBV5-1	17	CASSFGLAGGGGDTQYF	TGCGCCAGCAGCTTTGGACTAGCGGGGGGCGGTGGAGATACGCAGTATTTT